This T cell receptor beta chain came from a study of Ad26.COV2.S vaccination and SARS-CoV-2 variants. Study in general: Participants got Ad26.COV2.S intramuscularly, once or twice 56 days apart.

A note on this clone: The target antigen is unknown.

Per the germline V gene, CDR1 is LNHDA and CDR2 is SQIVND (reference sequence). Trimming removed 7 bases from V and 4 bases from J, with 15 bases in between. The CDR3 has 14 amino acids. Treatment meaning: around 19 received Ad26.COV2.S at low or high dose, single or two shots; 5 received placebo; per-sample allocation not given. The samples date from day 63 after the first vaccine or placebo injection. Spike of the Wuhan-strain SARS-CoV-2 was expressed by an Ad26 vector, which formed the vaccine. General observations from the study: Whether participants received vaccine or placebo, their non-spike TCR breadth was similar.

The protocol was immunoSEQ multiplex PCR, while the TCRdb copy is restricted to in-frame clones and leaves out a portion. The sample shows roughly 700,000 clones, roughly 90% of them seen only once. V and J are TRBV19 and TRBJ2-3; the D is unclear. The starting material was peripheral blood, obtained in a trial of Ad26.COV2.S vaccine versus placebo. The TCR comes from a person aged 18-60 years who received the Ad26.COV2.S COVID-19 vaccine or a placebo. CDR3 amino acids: CASNPLGQPDTQYF. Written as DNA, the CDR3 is TGTGCCAGTAACCCCCTCGGGCAGCCAGATACGCAGTATTTT.